One sample yielded the 3 T cell receptor beta chains listed below, sequenced in a study of blood T cells in healthy people across ages. Combining a sample-barcoded 5' primer with a J-beta primer mix, a second PCR ran for roughly 7 to 11 cycles. MiXCR, applied by TCRdb to the 5' RACE reads, yields one record per CDR3 protein. The sample has about 1.8 million distinct CDR3 sequences, about 50% seen once. Sequencing was performed on blood. The origin of the receptors is a woman aged 40-49 years in good health.

A few counts support this clonotype. This CDR3 reads CASSLSPLRGSTDTQYF. The CDR3 bases are TGTGCCAGCAGTTTATCCCCGTTGCGGGGAAGCACAGATACGCAGTATTTT. J is TRBJ2-3 and V is TRBV6-2 or TRBV6-3, with D possibly TRBD2 on 6 matching bases. CDR3 length: 17 residues. In germline, CDR1 is MNHEY, CDR2 SVGEGT. Trimming left V 4 bases short and J 0 bases short, with 17 bases between.

J is TRBJ2-3 and V is TRBV11-2; TRBD1 is a possible D gene (7 bases). The germline V gene encodes CDR1 SGHAT and CDR2 FQNNGV. This CDR3 region has 17 residues. V lost 5 bases, J lost 3 bases, and 21 bases lay in between. CDR3 amino acids: CASSRLGGTAATDTQYF. The CDR3 DNA follows: TGTGCCAGCAGCCGTTTAGGCGGGACAGCAGCAACAGATACGCAGTATTTT. The variable domain in full, with the rest retrieved from reference TRBV11-2 and TRBJ2-3, is EAGVAQSPRYKIIEKRQSVAFWCNPISGHATLYWYQQILGQGPKLLIQFQNNGVVDDSQLPKDRFSAERLKGVDSTLKIQPAKLEDSAVYLCASSRLGGTAATDTQYFGPGTRLTVL.

This clonotype was seen a few times. V is TRBV29-1 and J is TRBJ2-3; possibly TRBD1 for D (6 bases). There are 15 residues in the CDR3. Germline lookup yields CDR1 SQVTM and CDR2 ANQGSEA. The CDR3 is CSVPGWTDSTDTQYF. CDR3 DNA: TGCAGTGTACCCGGGTGGACAGATAGCACAGATACGCAGTATTTT.